The T cell receptor (beta chain) described here comes from a study of blood T cells in healthy people across ages. In this sample, this clonotype turned up a few times. A sample-barcoded 5' primer and a J-beta primer mix were used in a second PCR of about 7 to 12 cycles. TCRdb redid the calling of the 5' RACE reads with MiXCR, one entry per CDR3 protein. The sample includes around 1,500,000 distinct CDR3 sequences, 25% to 30% of them seen just once. Material for sequencing was blood. This receptor was identified in a woman in her 30s in good health.

The CDR3 here is CASRTDGFYEQYF. Written as DNA, the CDR3 is TGTGCCAGCAGAACCGACGGCTTCTACGAGCAGTACTTC. The V call is TRBV2, the J call TRBJ2-7; D unresolved. Germline CDR1 reads SNHLY; CDR2 reads FYNNEI. V lost 6 bases to trimming and J lost 3 bases, with 12 bases between them. CDR3 size: 13 residues.